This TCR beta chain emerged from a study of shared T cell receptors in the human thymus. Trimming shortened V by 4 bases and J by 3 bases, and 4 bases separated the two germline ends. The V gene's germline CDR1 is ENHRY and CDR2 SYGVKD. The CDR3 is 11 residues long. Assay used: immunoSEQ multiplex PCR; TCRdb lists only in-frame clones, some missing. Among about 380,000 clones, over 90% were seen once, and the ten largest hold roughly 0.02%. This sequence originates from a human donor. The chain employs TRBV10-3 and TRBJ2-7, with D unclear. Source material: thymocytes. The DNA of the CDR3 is TGTGCCATCAGTGCCCACTACGAGCAGTACTTC. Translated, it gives CAISAHYEQYF.